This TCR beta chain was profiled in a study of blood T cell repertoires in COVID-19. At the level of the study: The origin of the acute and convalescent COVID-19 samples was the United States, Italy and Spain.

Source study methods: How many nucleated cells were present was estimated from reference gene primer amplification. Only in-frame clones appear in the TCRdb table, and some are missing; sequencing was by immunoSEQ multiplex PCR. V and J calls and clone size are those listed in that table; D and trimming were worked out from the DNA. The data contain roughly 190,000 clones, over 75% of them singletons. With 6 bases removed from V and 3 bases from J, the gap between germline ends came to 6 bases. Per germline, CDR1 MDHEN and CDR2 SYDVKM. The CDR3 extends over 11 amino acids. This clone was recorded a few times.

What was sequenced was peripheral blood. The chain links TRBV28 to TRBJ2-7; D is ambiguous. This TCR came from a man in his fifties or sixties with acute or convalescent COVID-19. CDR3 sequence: CASRRDYEQYF. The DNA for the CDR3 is TGTGCCAGCAGGCGAGACTACGAGCAGTACTTC.